This note documents a single T cell receptor beta chain sequence. Its antigen is still unknown. No base-level quality is on record; no much larger clone is a single base apart. The sample originates from a study of cytomegalovirus exposure and HLA in healthy donors (dated by TCRdb to about 2017). A note on the overall study: An earlier analysis of about 530 of the donors reported about 280 Gb of sequence data and 117 million unique TCR beta sequences obtained from about 179 million T cells. An earlier analysis of more than 450 of the donors used high-throughput TCR beta sequencing to judge whether each TCR beta V gene segment behaved as functional or pseudogenic. Four to six DR-DQ haplotypes were handled as single units for association and clustering, since linkage in the cohort was strong. The number of typed donors differed by locus: about 620-640 for A, B, C, DRB1 and DQB1; 522 for DQA1; 606 for DPA1; and around 450 for DPB1. An early release that covered roughly 600 HLA-typed donors contained approximately 300 gigabases of sequencing data and tens of millions of unique TCR sequences. To predict cytomegalovirus infection status, the study brought together high-throughput TCR immunosequencing, statistical association of individual TCRs with disease status, and machine learning. Of the roughly 400 genotyped donors, approximately 83% fell in the genetic ancestry cluster associated with self-reported Caucasian donors. Across 398 genotyped donors of the cohort, an average of roughly 230,000 unique TCR beta nucleotide sequences per donor were sequenced, and approximately 19% of those sequences were non-productive. A later analysis re-analyzed previously published TCR beta repertoires from roughly 690 donors and added high-resolution HLA genotyping to study TCR occurrence patterns. The study aimed to test whether signatures of past pathogen exposure could be identified by cataloging public T cell receptors. The study used immunosequencing to profile the T cell repertoires of some 600 subjects and linked those repertoires to cytomegalovirus serostatus. Every repertoire in the discovery cohort had been generated on one and the same sequencing platform. Besides the first cohort of around 670 subjects, a separate validation cohort made up of over 100 different subjects was used. A later genetic analysis took genome-wide SNP genotypes for about three fifths of the 666 donors and used that subset as a discovery cohort. Donor age, sex, ethnicity and CMV serostatus were compiled alongside the repertoire data. Rather than drawing on any new phenotypic data, the later analysis identified candidate immune exposures from TCR beta sequences and the way those sequences occurred across donors. Class I and class II HLA loci were covered by the typing at four-digit resolution.

Study-level results and caveats: The cohort was sequenced for TCR beta chains only, and without alpha or paired-chain data the features that could be detected were limited. A later analysis found that HLA-associated TCR beta chains were more clonally expanded and had lower generation probabilities than equally common non-associated chains. Correlated functional status among segregating V segments might be attributable to linkage disequilibrium, but an unknown experimental factor could not be ruled out. A cluster of highly shared sequence variants was judged likely to be a technical artifact of the sequencing pipeline. The only immune exposure information available for the cohort was CMV serostatus. Strong co-occurrence of HLA alleles, especially DR and DQ, made assigning TCR associations to individual alleles difficult. Some IMGT-functional V segments, including TRBV6-2 and TRBV6-3, could not be told apart with the 87-base-pair reads, so those segments were excluded. Specific HLA alleles were associated with 18,000 or so TCR beta sequences at a false discovery rate of 0.05 in a later analysis. A further reported finding was that TCR beta sequences accurately predicted the HLA-A and HLA-B alleles for most subjects in the first cohort. About 17 rarely observed V segments, including chromosome 9 orphons, were excluded from the earlier analysis of approximately 600 of the donors because counts were too low. In the study, 164 TCR beta chains were listed as associated with cytomegalovirus. The classifier was reported to diagnose cytomegalovirus status with high specificity and sensitivity in both the original and validation cohorts. The authors suggested that the approach could potentially be generalized to other disease states and immunological phenotypes. In a later genetic analysis, a missense DCLRE1C variant was associated with V-gene and J-gene trimming of TCR beta chains, and the association was replicated in an independent cohort. In an earlier analysis of some 540 of the donors, most TCR beta V segments appeared in productive rearrangements about 87% or about 30% of the time, broadly matching IMGT annotations. In a later analysis, the rate of TCR association differed among HLA loci, with DRB1 alleles having the most associated TCRs and HLA-C alleles having the fewest. Three of the identified cytomegalovirus-associated TCR beta chains were confirmed in vitro to be specific for cytomegalovirus antigens. In a later analysis, several top co-occurrence clusters were reported to appear linked to parvovirus B19, influenza, CMV and Epstein-Barr virus. Most CMV-associated TCR beta chains appeared to be HLA-restricted in a later analysis, and the HLA associations seemed to be driven largely by CMV exposure. Compared with the approximately 670-donor mean, donors in an Asian-associated ancestry cluster had fewer N-insertions in productive TCRs, according to a later genetic analysis. Sequencing depth was assumed to be roughly uniform across donors in the presence/absence analyses, though that assumption may not hold. Most TCR sequences were seen in very few donors, while some public TCRs were found in many individuals. Because HLA typing was missing for some donors at each locus, association tests included only the typed subset.

The library was built by means of the immunoSEQ multiplex PCR assay. For the multiplex PCR, a mixture combining 60 forward primers for TCR Vbeta segments and 13 reverse primers for TCR Jbeta segments was used. The CDR3 region of rearranged TCR beta genes was amplified from genomic DNA with a multiplex PCR assay. The amplified TCR beta libraries were sequenced on the Illumina HiSeq System as 87-base-pair reads. Under the source paper's analysis protocol: In a later analysis, around 80 million unique TCR beta chains were counted across the approximately 670 repertoires, and roughly 10 million of these chains were shared by at least two donors. To remove PCR and sequencing errors, raw reads were error-corrected and collapsed into unique sequences using a nearest-neighbor algorithm that merged closely related sequences. Alignment of CDR3 sequences to IMGT reference sequences was used to assign V, D and J gene segments. For a sequence to be retained, a match of at least six nucleotides was required to both a V gene segment and a J gene segment. A rearrangement was called productive if the CDR3 had no stop codons and remained in frame with V and J, and every other rearrangement was called non-productive. Following IMGT convention, CDR3 was defined as the stretch from the second conserved V-encoded cysteine up to the conserved J-encoded phenylalanine. The earlier analysis of approximately 590 of the donors excluded any sequence lacking an unambiguous match to a single V gene segment. In an earlier analysis of 587 of the donors, V segments were called functional above 56.7% productive rearrangements and were called segregating when the between-donor standard deviation exceeded 5%. A statistical classification framework was developed to diagnose cytomegalovirus status using the catalog of TCR beta chain sequences. V and J gene assignment, in a later analysis, came from comparing TCR nucleotide sequences with IMGT/GENE-DB human TR gene sequences. Using the TCRdist pipeline, a later analysis assigned CDR3 sequences along with most-parsimonious VDJ recombination scenarios. A later analysis defined each TCR beta chain by its CDR3 amino acid sequence plus V-gene family, and excluded reads lacking a unique V-gene family. A later analysis removed several hundred highly shared, low-generation-probability nucleotide sequences to deal with suspected cross-contamination and a sequencing artifact. In a later analysis, a clonal expansion index was calculated for each public chain from normalized within-repertoire ranks of inferred template counts. In a later analysis, generation probabilities were computed with a VDJ recombination model fitted to out-of-frame rearrangements, and the resulting probabilities were checked against IGoR. A later analysis scored TCR-TCR, TCR-HLA and TCR-CMV co-occurrence with hypergeometric tests, applying a repertoire-size bias correction to TCR pairs. To estimate false discovery rates, a later analysis permuted the HLA or CMV assignments 20 times. A later analysis grouped co-occurring TCRs with DBSCAN, adding TCRdist sequence similarity when clustering within HLA-allele-positive subsets. Repertoires with fewer than 30,000 or more than 120,000 public chains were left out of co-occurrence clustering, as were a few repertoires with anomalous nucleotide sharing. What TCRdb holds here is the immuneACCESS table cut down to in-frame rearrangements. Part of the clones is not present; checked against another copy, under half of the missing clones reflect an unresolved V gene, and the others are unexplained. The D gene and trimming were derived from the DNA, and the V and J assignments and clone size from that table. This sample lists about 200,000 clones; approximately 80% were detected once. The top ten clonotypes cover under 0.25% of the sample.

The cohort was made up of approximately 700 healthy bone marrow donors. Cohort members were all nominally healthy when sampled, although unrecorded immune exposures were likely present. The donor tested CMV seronegative and was one of the 352 seronegative cohort members. A peripheral blood sample was collected from each donor, and TCR beta sequencing was performed on peripheral blood mononuclear cells. The Qiagen DNeasy Blood Extraction Kit was used to extract genomic DNA from the blood cell samples. The cysteine opens and the phenylalanine closes a CDR3 of 15 amino acids. The entry retains the CDR3 DNA only, 45 bases that are in frame from base 1. Trimming leaves V shorter by 1 base and J shorter by 0 bases, with the junction holding 2 bases beyond the gene matches. The CDR1 and CDR2 encoded by the germline V gene are KGHSH and LQKENI.

This clonotype was obtained from a girl between 2 and 10 years old in good health and CMV-seronegative. The material sequenced was PBMCs. The chain joins TRBV18 to TRBJ1-2; 7 of the junction bases match TRBD1. In nucleotides, the sequence is TGTGCCAGCTCACCACTAGGGGGCCCTAACTATGGCTACACCTTC. Its protein product is CASSPLGGPNYGYTF. The CDR3, completed at both ends by the reference TRBV18 and TRBJ1-2 genes, gives the full variable domain NAGVMQNPRHLVRRRGQEARLRCSPMKGHSHVYWYRQLPEEGLKFMVYLQKENIIDESGMPKERFSAEFPKEGPSILRIQQVVRGDSAAYFCASSPLGGPNYGYTFGSGTRLTVV.